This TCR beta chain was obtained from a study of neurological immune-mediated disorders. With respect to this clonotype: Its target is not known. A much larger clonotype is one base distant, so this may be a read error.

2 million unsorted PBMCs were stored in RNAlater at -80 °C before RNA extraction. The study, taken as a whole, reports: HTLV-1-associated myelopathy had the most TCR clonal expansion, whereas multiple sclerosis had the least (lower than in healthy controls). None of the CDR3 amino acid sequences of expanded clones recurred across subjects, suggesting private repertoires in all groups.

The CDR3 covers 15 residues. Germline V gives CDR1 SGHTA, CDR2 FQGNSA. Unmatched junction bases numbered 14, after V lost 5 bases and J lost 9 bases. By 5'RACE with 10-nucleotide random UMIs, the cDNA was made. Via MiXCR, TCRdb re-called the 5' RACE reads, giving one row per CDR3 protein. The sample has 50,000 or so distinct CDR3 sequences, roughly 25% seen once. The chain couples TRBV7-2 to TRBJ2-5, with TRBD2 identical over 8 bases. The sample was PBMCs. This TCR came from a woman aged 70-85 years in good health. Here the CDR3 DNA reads TGTGCCAGCAGCACCTTTTCGGGGGGGGCTCTCCCCCAGTACTTC. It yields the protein CASSTFSGGALPQYF.